Shown below are 24 T cell receptor beta chains from a single sample sequenced in a study of Tregs in tolerant kidney transplant recipients. This table comes from immunoSEQ multiplex PCR, and its TCRdb copy is limited to in-frame clones, with some not included. Here the sample spans approximately 66,000 clones, over 75% being singletons. The sequenced sample was Tregs from blood, obtained before the transplant. The receptors were sampled from a human donor who received a combined kidney and bone marrow transplant.

The chain uses TRBV4-3 and TRBJ1-2; 10 nucleotides agree with TRBD1. V was clipped by 1 base and J by 5 bases; unmatched bases: 4. Germline CDR1 reads LGHNA; CDR2 reads YSLEER. There are 15 residues in the CDR3. The CDR3 reads CASSQVGQGGYGYTF. For the CDR3, the DNA is TGCGCCAGCAGCCAAGTCGGACAGGGGGGATATGGCTACACCTTC.

The rearrangement links TRBV18 to TRBJ2-5; D may be TRBD2 (5 bases). V was pared by 3 bases and J by 7 bases, with 15 bases between. The CDR3 contains 14 residues. The germline V gene encodes CDR1 KGHSH and CDR2 LQKENI. CDR3 in amino acids: CASSPRLDSGTQYF. As DNA, the CDR3 is TGTGCCAGCTCACCCAGGTTGGACTCAGGGACCCAGTACTTC.

This clone has a handful of counts. This chain connects TRBV28 to TRBJ1-1; no reliable D call. V gave up 0 bases and J gave up 0 bases, with 2 bases separating them. From germline, CDR1 is MDHEN and CDR2 SYDVKM. This CDR3 contains 13 residues. This CDR3 is CASSLWVNTEAFF. The CDR3 DNA follows: TGTGCCAGCAGTTTATGGGTGAACACTGAAGCTTTCTTT.

The chain combines TRBV5-6 with TRBJ1-5; no clear D. Looked up from germline, CDR1 is SGHDT and CDR2 is YYEEEE. V lost 1 base to trimming and J lost 2 bases, with 7 bases between them. This CDR3 region has 14 residues. The CDR3 loop is CASSLLGRNQPQHF. CDR3 DNA sequence: TGTGCCAGCAGCTTGTTGGGCCGCAATCAGCCCCAGCATTTT.

The J gene is TRBJ1-2, the V gene TRBV6-5; D might be TRBD1 (6 bases). This CDR3 is built from 15 residues. Trimming took 6 bases from V and 8 from J, leaving 22 bases between them. Germline CDR1 and CDR2: MNHEY and SVGAGI. The CDR3 DNA follows: TGTGCCAGCAGCTCTCTCAGGGGTGGGCCGTCCGGCTACACCTTC. It yields the protein CASSSLRGGPSGYTF.

This rearrangement joins TRBV18 to TRBJ1-2; D is unclear. The V gene lost 5 bases and the J gene lost 5 bases, with 9 bases spanning the gap. The germline CDR1 and CDR2 sequences are KGHSH and LQKENI. This CDR3 comprises 12 residues. CDR3 in amino acids: CASSTVEYGYTF. CDR3 nucleotides: TGTGCCAGCTCAACCGTGGAGTATGGCTACACCTTC.

This rearrangement joins TRBV5-4 to TRBJ2-4; 13 nucleotides match TRBD2. This CDR3 has 16 amino acids. The germline V gene has CDR1 SGHNT and CDR2 YYREEE (reference sequence). J lost 0 bases, V lost 3 bases, and 0 bases had no gene match. The CDR3 nucleotides are TGTGCCAGCAGCTGGACTAGCGGGGGAGCCAAAAACATTCAGTACTTC. Protein: CASSWTSGGAKNIQYF.

V usage is TRBV6-1 and J usage is TRBJ1-5, with 7 bases fitting TRBD1. The CDR3 loop spans 14 amino acids. The junction had 6 bases not matched to a gene; V was cut back by 6 bases and J by 4 bases. Germline CDR1 MNHNS, CDR2 SASEGT. The CDR3 region has the DNA TGTGCCAGCAGGGGGGACAGTGGGAATCAGCCCCAGCATTTT. Translating it yields CASRGDSGNQPQHF.

The CDR3 DNA reads TGCGCCAGCAGCCAAGAAGCGACTAGCGGGACCCGACACCATACGCAGTATTTT. Its translation: CASSQEATSGTRHHTQYF. The genes are TRBV4-3 and TRBJ2-3; 11 bases align to TRBD2. The CDR3 sequence is 18 residues long. The V gene end was trimmed by 0 bases and the J gene end by 7 bases; junction bases not matched to a gene: 12. Looked up from germline, CDR1 is LGHNA and CDR2 is YSLEER.

The chain combines TRBV5-1 with TRBJ2-5; D is unclear. Germline V lookup: CDR1 SGHRS, CDR2 YFSETQ. The V gene lost 0 bases and the J gene lost 2 bases, with 5 bases spanning the gap. The CDR3 extends over 13 amino acids. The CDR3 protein is CASSLGLQETQYF. CDR3 in DNA: TGCGCCAGCAGCTTGGGCCTGCAAGAGACCCAGTACTTC.

The CDR3 coding sequence is TGTGCCAGCAGCTTAGGAGTATCGGGAAATGCCTACGAGCAGTACTTC. Residues: CASSLGVSGNAYEQYF. The chain is built from TRBV11-2 and TRBJ2-7; D may be TRBD2 (5 bases). V shed 1 base and J shed 2 bases, with 15 bases lying between them. The CDR3 has 16 amino acids. The germline gives CDR1 SGHAT, CDR2 FQNNGV.

The chain recombines TRBV6-5 with TRBJ2-7, with D possibly being TRBD1 (6 bases). The germline V gene encodes CDR1 MNHEY and CDR2 SVGAGI. Trimming removed 8 bases from V and 5 bases from J, with 13 bases in between. There are 12 residues in the CDR3. The CDR3 reads CASGGQMDEQYF. DNA for the CDR3: TGTGCCAGCGGAGGACAGATGGACGAGCAGTACTTC.

The CDR3 sequence is CASSLDSLGWRYEQYF. CDR3 coding DNA: TGTGCCAGCAGCTTAGATTCCCTAGGGTGGAGGTACGAGCAGTACTTC. V usage is TRBV11-3 and J usage is TRBJ2-7; a weak D match, TRBD2 (5 bases). The CDR3 has 16 amino acids. V was clipped by 0 bases and J by 4 bases, with 16 bases between them. Germline lookup yields CDR1 SGHNT and CDR2 YENEEA.

V usage is TRBV5-1 and J usage is TRBJ2-5, with 7 bases that match TRBD1. The CDR3 has 16 residues. Germline assignment: CDR1 SGHRS and CDR2 YFSETQ. The ends lost 4 bases at V and 4 bases at J; junction bases unmatched: 13. CDR3 protein: CASSPSQGPRSETQYF. DNA for the CDR3: TGCGCCAGCAGCCCCTCACAGGGGCCCCGTTCAGAGACCCAGTACTTC.

This clone was detected once. This sequence joins TRBV18 and TRBJ2-5; no clear D gene. Germline CDR1 KGHSH, CDR2 LQKENI. The V end was cut by 1 base, the J end by 5 bases, with 14 bases between. The CDR3 covers 15 residues. DNA of the CDR3: TGTGCCAGCTCACCACAAAGGCCCGGTTGGGAGACCCAGTACTTC. The encoded protein is CASSPQRPGWETQYF.

The chain combines TRBV11-2 with TRBJ1-3; maybe TRBD1 (5 bases). CDR3 size: 13 residues. V was clipped by 6 bases and J by 5 bases, with 11 bases between them. Germline V gives CDR1 SGHAT, CDR2 FQNNGV. CDR3 in amino acids: CASRVTGRNTIYF. CDR3 nucleotides: TGTGCCAGCAGGGTTACGGGGCGAAACACCATATATTTT.

The CDR3 DNA sequence: TGTGCCAGCAGTCCGAGCGGGAGCTCCTACGAGCAGTACTTC. Amino acids: CASSPSGSSYEQYF. The chain employs TRBV6-5 and TRBJ2-7; 8 nucleotides agree with TRBD2. The CDR3 is 14 amino acids. The germline gives CDR1 MNHEY, CDR2 SVGAGI. The ends lost 5 bases at V and 0 bases at J; junction bases unmatched: 3.

The DNA of the CDR3 is TGTGCCAGCAGCCCGGGGCCCCATAGCAATCAGCCCCAGCATTTT. Its protein is CASSPGPHSNQPQHF. The chain recombines TRBV7-9 with TRBJ1-5; weak D call: TRBD1 (5 bases). V was clipped by 5 bases and J by 0 bases, with 11 bases between them. The V gene's germline CDR1 is SEHNR and CDR2 FQNEAQ (reference sequence). The length of the CDR3 is 15 residues.

The chain is built from TRBV6-1 and TRBJ2-7, with D possibly matching TRBD1 (8 bases). CDR3 length: 19 residues. Germline CDR1 is MNHNS and CDR2 is SASEGT. Trimming pared 4 bases from V and 6 bases from J, leaving 31 bases between. CDR3 DNA: TGTGCCAGCAGTGGGGGGAGGGACAGGTCTTTCACGGGTCCCAGCGAGCAGTACTTC. It is translated as CASSGGRDRSFTGPSEQYF.

This chain connects TRBV6-5 to TRBJ1-1, with TRBD1 identical over 7 bases. Per the germline V gene, CDR1 is MNHEY and CDR2 is SVGAGI. V was clipped by 6 bases and J by 13 bases; unmatched bases: 8. There are 11 residues in the CDR3. The CDR3: CASSTTGLFFF. DNA of the CDR3: TGTGCCAGCAGCACGACAGGGCTGTTTTTCTTT.

The chain employs TRBV11-2 and TRBJ1-3, with D maybe TRBD1 (5 bases). There are 16 residues in the CDR3. The germline CDR1 and CDR2 sequences are SGHAT and FQNNGV. Trimming cost V 5 bases and J 4 bases, with 18 bases left between them. CDR3 in amino acids: CASSPLPRGSGNTIYF. The DNA for the CDR3 is TGTGCCAGCAGCCCCCTCCCACGGGGGTCAGGAAACACCATATATTTT.

The V call is TRBV19, the J call TRBJ2-5; no reliable D call. Trimming stripped 5 bases from V and 2 bases from J, with 9 bases between. CDR3 length: 13 amino acids. Germline V lookup: CDR1 LNHDA, CDR2 SQIVND (reference sequence). Here the CDR3 reads CASSVQIQETQYF. The CDR3 region has the DNA TGTGCCAGTAGTGTACAGATTCAAGAGACCCAGTACTTC.

This sequence joins TRBV6-1 and TRBJ2-3; maybe TRBD2 (7 bases). Trimming shortened V by 4 bases and J by 6 bases, and 11 bases separated the two germline ends. This CDR3 spans 13 amino acids. Germline CDR1 MNHNS, CDR2 SASEGT. The CDR3 nucleotides are TGTGCCAGCAGTGTACGGGGGGCGGATACGCAGTATTTT. Translating it yields CASSVRGADTQYF.

This clone showed up just once. CDR3 protein: CASSLAPFSSGVTTGELFF. CDR3 coding DNA: TGTGCCAGCAGCTTGGCCCCATTCTCTAGCGGGGTTACTACCGGGGAGCTGTTTTTT. This chain links TRBV7-9 with TRBJ2-2; TRBD2 aligns across 9 bases. Per the germline V gene, CDR1 is SEHNR and CDR2 is FQNEAQ (reference sequence). V shed 3 bases and J 5 bases; nucleotides not matched to a gene: 16. The CDR3 runs to 19 residues.